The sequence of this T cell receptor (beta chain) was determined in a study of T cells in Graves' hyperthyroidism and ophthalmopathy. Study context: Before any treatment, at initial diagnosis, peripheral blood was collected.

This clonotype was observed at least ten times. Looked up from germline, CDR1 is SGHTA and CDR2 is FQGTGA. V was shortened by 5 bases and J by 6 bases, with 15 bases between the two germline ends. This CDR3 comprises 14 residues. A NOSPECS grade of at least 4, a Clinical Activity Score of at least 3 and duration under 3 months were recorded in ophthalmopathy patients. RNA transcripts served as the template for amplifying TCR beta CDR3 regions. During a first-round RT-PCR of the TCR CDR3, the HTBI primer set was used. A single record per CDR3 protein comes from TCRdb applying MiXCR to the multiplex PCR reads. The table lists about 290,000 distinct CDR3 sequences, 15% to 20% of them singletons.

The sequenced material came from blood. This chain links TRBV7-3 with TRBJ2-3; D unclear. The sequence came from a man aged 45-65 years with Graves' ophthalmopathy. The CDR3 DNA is TGTGCCAGCAGCCCGACTCACGGCGCGGATACGCAGTATTTT. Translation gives CASSPTHGADTQYF.